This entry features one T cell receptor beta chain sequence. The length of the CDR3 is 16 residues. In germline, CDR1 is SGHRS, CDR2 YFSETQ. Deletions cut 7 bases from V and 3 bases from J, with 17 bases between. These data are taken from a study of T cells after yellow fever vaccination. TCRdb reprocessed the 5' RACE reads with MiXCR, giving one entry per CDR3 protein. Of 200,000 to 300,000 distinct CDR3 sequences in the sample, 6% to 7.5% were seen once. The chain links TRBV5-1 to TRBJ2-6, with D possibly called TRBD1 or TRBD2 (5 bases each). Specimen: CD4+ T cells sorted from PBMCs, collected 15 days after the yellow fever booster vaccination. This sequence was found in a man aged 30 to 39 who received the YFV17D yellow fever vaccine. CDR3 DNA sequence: TGCGCCAGCCAGCGTCAGGGAGAAGGTGGGGCCAACGTCCTGACTTTC. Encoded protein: CASQRQGEGGANVLTF.